The clone carrying this T cell receptor (beta chain) has a count of ten or more. Germline V gene lookup returns CDR1 KGHSH and CDR2 LQKENI. The CDR3 contains 16 residues. With 3 bases clipped from V and 2 bases from J, the junction kept 8 bases outside the gene matches. Approximately 30,000 T cell genomes (about 300 ng DNA) went into each PBMC replicate. With ten immunoSEQ deep assay plates, unsorted PBMC DNA underwent sequencing. TCRdb keeps only in-frame clones here, not all; method: immunoSEQ multiplex PCR. This table holds about half a million clones, around 85% found once. This sample was taken from a study of shared clonotypes between healthy human individuals.

This clonotype was obtained from a woman aged 40 to 49 in good health. Some clones in this sample may be carry-over from other donors' samples. V usage is TRBV18 and J usage is TRBJ2-3; 7 bases agree with TRBD2. Sequences were obtained from PBMCs. The CDR3 spells CASSPATSYATDTQYF. The DNA for the CDR3 is TGTGCCAGCTCACCCGCGACTAGCTACGCCACAGATACGCAGTATTTT.